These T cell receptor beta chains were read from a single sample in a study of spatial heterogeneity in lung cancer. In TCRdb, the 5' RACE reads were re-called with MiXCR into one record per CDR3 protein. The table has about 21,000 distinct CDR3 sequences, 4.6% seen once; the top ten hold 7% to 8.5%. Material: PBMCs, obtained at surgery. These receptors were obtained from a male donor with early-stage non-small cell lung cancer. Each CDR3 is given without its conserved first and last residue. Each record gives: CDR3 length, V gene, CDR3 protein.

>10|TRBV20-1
SAIDRGDEQF
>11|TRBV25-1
ATARGAQGEQF
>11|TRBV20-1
SGRLASNQPQH
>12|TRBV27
ASRYNRGNEKLF
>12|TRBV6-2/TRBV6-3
ASSPGGWGDEQY
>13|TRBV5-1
ASRPTGDNTDTQY
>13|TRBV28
ASSRSGEVKQPQH
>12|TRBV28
ASSLTGPDQPQH
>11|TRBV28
ASSGWLRTEAF
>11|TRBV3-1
ASSLSIFSEQY
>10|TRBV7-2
ASSPSRVWQY
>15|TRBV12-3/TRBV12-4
ASSSNPDRLFDTEAF
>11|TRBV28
ASREAESQPQH
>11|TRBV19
ASNKGTADTQY
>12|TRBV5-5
ASSFAGVNNEQF
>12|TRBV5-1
ASSPDRITDTQY
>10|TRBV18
ASSGLQETQY
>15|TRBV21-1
ASSTTMTSVSTDTQY